Listed here are 28 T cell receptor beta chains from one sample, sequenced in a study of cytomegalovirus exposure and HLA in healthy donors. This PCR relied on a set of 60 Vbeta primers and 13 Jbeta primers. Libraries were prepared by immunoSEQ multiplex PCR; TCRdb keeps only in-frame clonotypes and omits some of them. Among approximately 140,000 clones listed, 77% were seen once. Specimen: PBMCs. These receptors originate from a woman aged 60-75 years in good health and CMV-seronegative.

The J gene is TRBJ1-5, the V gene TRBV11-2, with D tentatively TRBD1 (6 bases). The ends were cut back, 2 bases at V and 7 bases at J, with 12 bases in the middle. The CDR3 totals 14 residues. Germline V gene lookup returns CDR1 SGHAT and CDR2 FQNNGV. The CDR3 DNA sequence: TGTGCCAGCAGCTTAAATTCAGGGGTGCAGCCCCAGCATTTT. Translating it yields CASSLNSGVQPQHF.

V is TRBV10-3 and J is TRBJ2-7; possible D gene TRBD1, 5 bases. V lost 6 bases, J lost 1 base, and 31 bases lay in between. CDR1 and CDR2 from the germline V gene are ENHRY and SYGVKD. The CDR3 is 20 residues long. This CDR3 reads CAISEKEPGRDNIMSYEQYF. In DNA form, the CDR3 reads TGTGCCATCAGCGAGAAAGAACCAGGGCGCGACAATATTATGTCCTACGAGCAGTACTTC.

CDR3 in amino acids: CASSVSGTSGYEQYF. In DNA, the CDR3 is TGTGCCAGTAGTGTGTCCGGGACTAGCGGGTACGAGCAGTACTTC. The chain is built from TRBV19 and TRBJ2-7, with 12 bases lining up with TRBD2. The germline CDR1 and CDR2 sequences are LNHDA and SQIVND (reference sequence). V shed 5 bases, J shed 4 bases, and the junction held 6 bases outside the gene matches. The CDR3 has 15 amino acids.

In this sample, this clone turned up once. The V and J genes are TRBV7-2 and TRBJ2-7; 11 bases line up with TRBD1. Germline CDR1 SGHTA, CDR2 FQGNSA. The junction had 12 bases not matched to a gene; V was cut back by 8 bases and J by 0 bases. The CDR3 has 17 residues. CDR3 region: CASWGQGVNLVSYEQYF. The CDR3 region has the DNA TGTGCCAGCTGGGGACAGGGGGTGAATCTAGTCTCCTACGAGCAGTACTTC.

V is TRBV30 and J is TRBJ1-1; 9 nucleotides align to TRBD1. J was trimmed by 6 bases and V by 5 bases; bases with no gene match: 4. CDR1 is GTSNPN and CDR2 is SVGIG in the germline V gene (reference sequence). The CDR3 runs to 12 residues. CDR3 amino acids: CAWDRGFPEAFF. The CDR3 DNA is TGTGCCTGGGACAGGGGGTTCCCTGAAGCTTTCTTT.

This clone was counted only a few times. The chain uses TRBV5-6 and TRBJ2-5; the match to TRBD1 covers 9 bases. CDR1 SGHDT and CDR2 YYEEEE come from the germline V gene. The V gene end was trimmed by 4 bases and the J gene end by 5 bases; junction bases not matched to a gene: 6. This CDR3 is 14 amino acids long. The CDR3 here is CASSPGQGRETQYF. CDR3 nucleotides: TGTGCCAGCAGCCCGGGACAGGGACGCGAGACCCAGTACTTC.

The chain combines TRBV18 with TRBJ2-7; 9 bases are shared with TRBD2. The J segment lost 2 bases and the V segment lost 5 bases, leaving 7 bases of the junction unmatched. Per germline, CDR1 KGHSH and CDR2 LQKENI. The CDR3 covers 15 residues. In DNA form, the CDR3 reads TGTGCCAGCTCAACAGCGGGGGGAACCCCCTACGAGCAGTACTTC. Residues: CASSTAGGTPYEQYF.

This clone was observed a few times. The chain recombines TRBV28 with TRBJ1-5; 9 positions agree with TRBD1. Germline CDR1 is MDHEN and CDR2 is SYDVKM. CDR3 size: 16 residues. J lost 2 bases, V lost 1 base, and 3 bases had no gene match. The CDR3 sequence: CASSLLGQGGNQPQHF. The CDR3 coding sequence is TGTGCCAGCAGTTTATTGGGACAGGGAGGCAATCAGCCCCAGCATTTT.

The rearrangement uses TRBV19 and TRBJ1-2, with 10 bases matching TRBD1. Trimming took 5 bases from V and 2 from J; bases not matched to a gene: 8. Germline assignment: CDR1 LNHDA and CDR2 SQIVND (reference sequence). The CDR3 has 16 residues. In DNA, the CDR3 is TGTGCCAGTAGTGAAGACAGGGGGCAATCCAACTATGGCTACACCTTC. It specifies CASSEDRGQSNYGYTF.

This rearrangement joins TRBV7-9 to TRBJ2-1; 8 bases agree with TRBD2. Germline V gene sequence: CDR1 SEHNR, CDR2 FQNEAQ (reference sequence). CDR3 length: 17 residues. The J segment lost 6 bases and the V segment lost 5 bases, leaving 15 bases of the junction unmatched. The CDR3 DNA is TGTGCCAGCAGCCCTTCCAGCGGGGGATTTACCATCAATGAGCAGTTCTTC. Its translation is CASSPSSGGFTINEQFF.

This clone was found a few times. This chain links TRBV4-1 with TRBJ1-1; a possible D gene is TRBD1 (6 bases). The CDR3 length is 14 residues. Trimming removed 0 bases from V and 4 bases from J, with 9 bases in between. Germline values: CDR1 MGHRA, CDR2 YSYEKL. The CDR3 DNA reads TGCGCCAGCAGCCAAGATACAGGGTCCACTGAAGCTTTCTTT. Encoded protein: CASSQDTGSTEAFF.

The V call is TRBV14, the J call TRBJ1-1, with a weak D call TRBD1 (5 bases). The ends were cut back, 3 bases at V and 3 bases at J, with 11 bases in the middle. The CDR3 spans 14 residues. Looked up from germline, CDR1 is SGHDN and CDR2 is FVKESK. The CDR3 DNA reads as TGTGCCAGCAGCCAGACTGGGACTTACACTGAAGCTTTCTTT. As protein: CASSQTGTYTEAFF.

The rearrangement joins TRBV5-6 to TRBJ1-2; unclear D gene. Germline loops: CDR1 SGHDT, CDR2 YYEEEE. V gave up 6 bases and J gave up 5 bases, with 11 bases separating them. This CDR3 spans 12 amino acids. CDR3 coding DNA: TGTGCCAGCACCGAGGGTCTTTATGGCTACACCTTC. Translating gives CASTEGLYGYTF.

This clone was seen a few times. The CDR3 DNA reads TGCAGCGTTGAAGGGCCGGGGGCCTACGAGCAGTACTTC. Residues: CSVEGPGAYEQYF. The chain joins TRBV29-1 to TRBJ2-7; D is perhaps TRBD2 (6 bases). The germline V gene encodes CDR1 SQVTM and CDR2 ANQGSEA. Trimming removed 1 base at V and 2 bases at J, with 9 bases between. The CDR3 loop spans 13 amino acids.

This clone has only one observation. The CDR3 loop is CASSKHGTGGREETQYF. CDR3 coding DNA: TGCGCCAGCAGCAAGCATGGGACAGGGGGGAGGGAAGAGACCCAGTACTTC. The V gene is TRBV5-1, the J gene TRBJ2-5; 11 nucleotides agree with TRBD1. The CDR3 sequence is 17 residues long. The ends lost 4 bases at V and 3 bases at J; junction bases unmatched: 11. Germline-derived CDR1 and CDR2 are SGHRS and YFSETQ.

The V and J genes are TRBV19 and TRBJ2-5, with 9 bases fitting TRBD1. The CDR3 runs to 17 residues. V lost 5 bases, J lost 0 bases, and 10 bases stayed unmatched. The germline V gene encodes CDR1 LNHDA and CDR2 SQIVND (reference sequence). The CDR3 protein is CASSSPPGTGYQETQYF. The CDR3 region has the DNA TGTGCCAGTAGTTCTCCCCCCGGGACAGGGTACCAAGAGACCCAGTACTTC.

The chain has TRBV9 and TRBJ2-2, with 8 bases aligning to TRBD1. CDR3 length: 15 residues. The V segment lost 0 bases and the J segment 4 bases; nucleotides outside the gene matches: 2. Per the germline V gene, CDR1 is SGDLS and CDR2 is YYNGEE. CDR3 coding DNA: TGTGCCAGCAGCGTAGACAGGGGGGTCACCGGGGAGCTGTTTTTT. Its protein product is CASSVDRGVTGELFF.

The V call is TRBV5-1, the J call TRBJ1-3; unclear D gene. Germline CDR1 is SGHRS and CDR2 is YFSETQ. V was shortened by 0 bases and J by 4 bases, with 14 bases between the two germline ends. The CDR3 is 16 amino acids. The CDR3 coding sequence is TGCGCCAGCAGCTTGGTCGGTCCTTTGTACGGAAACACCATATATTTT. The encoded protein is CASSLVGPLYGNTIYF. The complete variable domain, with remaining parts taken from reference TRBV5-1 and TRBJ1-3, reads KAGVTQTPRYLIKTRGQQVTLSCSPISGHRSVSWYQQTPGQGLQFLFEYFSETQRNKGNFPGRFSGRQFSNSRSEMNVSTLELGDSALYLCASSLVGPLYGNTIYFGEGSWLTVV.

The genes are TRBV27 and TRBJ1-5; a weak D match, TRBD1 (6 bases). CDR3 length: 16 amino acids. V was trimmed by 5 bases and J by 7 bases, leaving 21 bases between them. Germline CDR1 and CDR2: MNHEY and SMNVEV (reference sequence). CDR3 in amino acids: CASSTQTTGSWQPQHF. The CDR3 DNA reads TGTGCCAGCAGTACACAAACTACAGGGTCTTGGCAGCCCCAGCATTTT.

The CDR3 sequence is CASMGGTYEQYF. Written as DNA, the CDR3 is TGTGCCAGTATGGGTGGGACTTACGAGCAGTACTTC. The gene calls are TRBV19 and TRBJ2-7; a weak D match, TRBD2 (6 bases). This CDR3 is built from 12 residues. Germline CDR1 LNHDA, CDR2 SQIVND (reference sequence). Trimming took 7 bases from V and 4 from J, leaving 11 bases between them.

The chain couples TRBV7-6 to TRBJ2-5; 10 bases are shared with TRBD2. After removal of 7 bases from V and 5 bases from J, the junction contained 10 bases not matched to a gene. CDR1 is SGHVS and CDR2 is FNYEAQ in the germline V gene. The CDR3 length is 15 residues. CDR3 amino acids: CASMEGSGRFETQYF. The CDR3 region has the DNA TGTGCCAGCATGGAGGGTAGCGGGAGGTTCGAGACCCAGTACTTC. Together with reference TRBV7-6 and TRBJ2-5, the CDR3 gives the full variable domain: GAGVSQSPRYKVTKRGQDVALRCDPISGHVSLYWYRQALGQGPEFLTYFNYEAQQDKSGLPNDRFSAERPEGSISTLTIQRTEQRDSAMYRCASMEGSGRFETQYFGPGTRLLVL.

This sequence joins TRBV28 and TRBJ2-7, with TRBD2 identical over 8 bases. The CDR3 consists of 11 residues. Germline CDR1 is MDHEN and CDR2 is SYDVKM. DNA of the CDR3: TGTTCCGCCGGGGGGGGTTACGAGCAGTACTTC. It is translated as CSAGGGYEQYF.

This chain links TRBV7-3 with TRBJ1-1; 9 bases map to TRBD1. V gave up 5 bases and J gave up 4 bases; unmatched junction bases: 11. Germline V gives CDR1 SGHTA, CDR2 FQGTGA. CDR3 length: 16 residues. In DNA, the CDR3 is TGTGCCAGCAGCCTAGGCAGGGGACAGGGCTCCACTGAAGCTTTCTTT. Encoded protein: CASSLGRGQGSTEAFF.

The chain links TRBV2 to TRBJ2-1; D possibly corresponds to TRBD2 (6 bases). V was clipped by 8 bases and J by 10 bases, with 12 bases between them. This CDR3 spans 11 amino acids. The V gene's germline CDR1 is SNHLY and CDR2 FYNNEI. This CDR3 reads CASAGGGEQFF. In DNA form, the CDR3 reads TGTGCCAGCGCGGGTGGGGGGGAGCAGTTCTTC. Using reference TRBV2 and TRBJ2-1 for the parts outside the CDR3, the full variable domain is EPEVTQTPSHQVTQMGQEVILRCVPISNHLYFYWYRQILGQKVEFLVSFYNNEISEKSEIFDDQFSVERPDGSNFTLKIRSTKLEDSAMYFCASAGGGEQFFGPGTRLTVL.

The chain combines TRBV19 with TRBJ2-2; TRBD1 is a possible D gene (6 bases). The CDR3 sequence is 19 residues long. Germline CDR1 and CDR2: LNHDA and SQIVND (reference sequence). Trimming stripped 1 base from V and 6 bases from J, with 24 bases between. The CDR3 nucleotides are TGTGCCAGTAGTATAGGTACAGCCAGGGGTATCTATTCGGCCGGGGAGCTGTTTTTT. Its translation is CASSIGTARGIYSAGELFF.

The V gene is TRBV7-8, the J gene TRBJ2-1, with 9 bases identical to TRBD2. This CDR3 has 18 amino acids. V gave up 2 bases and J gave up 2 bases; unmatched junction bases: 10. Germline loops: CDR1 SGHVS, CDR2 FQNEAQ. CDR3 DNA sequence: TGTGCCAGCAGCTTACCATCCAGGGGCGGGAGGGCCTACAATGAGCAGTTCTTC. Translated, it gives CASSLPSRGGRAYNEQFF.

The chain carries TRBV7-9 and TRBJ1-4, with TRBD1 matching over 7 bases. There are 15 residues in the CDR3. The germline CDR1 and CDR2 sequences are SEHNR and FQNEAQ (reference sequence). The junction had 12 bases not matched to a gene; V was cut back by 7 bases and J by 7 bases. The CDR3: CASIQTGQLSEKLFF. The CDR3, as DNA: TGTGCCAGCATCCAGACGGGACAGCTCTCTGAAAAACTGTTTTTT.

This clone was picked up a small number of times. CDR3 nucleotide sequence: TGCGCCAGCAGCCAAGATCCCGTGGGGCAGGTCGGGTTAGGTGAAGCTTTCTTT. Its translation: CASSQDPVGQVGLGEAFF. V usage is TRBV4-1 and J usage is TRBJ1-1, with D possibly being TRBD1 (5 bases). Trimming removed 0 bases from V and 7 bases from J, with 24 bases in between. The CDR3 has 18 residues. The V gene's germline CDR1 is MGHRA and CDR2 YSYEKL.